This T cell receptor beta chain was identified during a study of T cell repertoires in cytomegalovirus infection. Study background: Both CMV infection and a matching HLA type were indicated by public TCR beta signatures. Whole-study findings and limits: Clonotype analysis showed dominance of the ex vivo response by HLA-C-restricted CMV-specific TCR beta clonotypes. Carriers of CMV and the relevant HLA type were discriminated by public TCR beta frequency.

Trimming cost V 5 bases and J 0 bases, with 14 bases left between them. This CDR3 contains 15 residues. Germline CDR1 is MDHEN and CDR2 is SYDVKM. This clonotype appeared a few times. Its antigen is currently unknown. Via MiXCR, TCRdb re-called the reads, giving one row per CDR3 protein. The profile covers 250,000 to 350,000 distinct CDR3 sequences, with roughly 24% appearing a single time and 14% taken by the ten largest. Sequenced material: PBMCs. The TCR sequence derives from a human donor in good health (CMV status not recorded). Some clones in this sample may be carry-over from other donors' samples. The rearrangement joins TRBV28 to TRBJ2-7; D is tentatively TRBD1 or TRBD2 (5 bases each). The CDR3 loop is CASSPPGASSYEQYF. The CDR3 coding sequence is TGTGCCAGCAGTCCCCCCGGGGCCAGCTCCTACGAGCAGTACTTC.